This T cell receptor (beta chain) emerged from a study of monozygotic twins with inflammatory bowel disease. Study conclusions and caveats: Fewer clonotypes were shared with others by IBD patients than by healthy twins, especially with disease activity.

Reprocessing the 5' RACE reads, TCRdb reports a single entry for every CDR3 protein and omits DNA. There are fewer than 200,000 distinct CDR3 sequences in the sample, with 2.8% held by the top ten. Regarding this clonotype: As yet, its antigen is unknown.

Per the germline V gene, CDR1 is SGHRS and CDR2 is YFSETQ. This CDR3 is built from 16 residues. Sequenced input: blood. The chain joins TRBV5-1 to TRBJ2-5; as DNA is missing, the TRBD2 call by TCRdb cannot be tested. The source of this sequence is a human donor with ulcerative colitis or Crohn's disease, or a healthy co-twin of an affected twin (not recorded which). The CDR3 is CASSKLELAGGETQYF.